This T cell receptor beta chain was sequenced during a study of radiation and T cells in renal cell carcinoma. Data came from immunoSEQ multiplex PCR; TCRdb stores just in-frame clones and leaves some out. The data contain about 78,000 clones, 80% to 90% of them singletons. The CDR3 contains 19 residues. Germline values: CDR1 SGHNT, CDR2 YENEEA. V lost 5 bases to trimming and J lost 3 bases, with 28 bases between them. Indicated time point: blood 4 weeks post-SBRT, at nephrectomy. Treatment specified: 15 Gy SBRT to primary tumor, nephrectomy 4 weeks later. Nephrectomy followed 15 Gy stereotactic body radiation by 4 weeks. Blood was sampled at baseline, 2 weeks and 4 weeks after SBRT.

This receptor was identified in a woman between 70 and 85 years old with renal cell carcinoma. The source was blood, collected from a patient whose treatment included radiotherapy and nephrectomy. This chain joins TRBV11-3 and TRBJ1-1, with D perhaps matching TRBD1 (6 bases). CDR3 sequence reads: CASSPSDRGRSDRDTEAFF. As DNA, the CDR3 is TGTGCCAGCAGCCCCTCGGATCGGGGGCGCAGCGATAGGGACACTGAAGCTTTCTTT.